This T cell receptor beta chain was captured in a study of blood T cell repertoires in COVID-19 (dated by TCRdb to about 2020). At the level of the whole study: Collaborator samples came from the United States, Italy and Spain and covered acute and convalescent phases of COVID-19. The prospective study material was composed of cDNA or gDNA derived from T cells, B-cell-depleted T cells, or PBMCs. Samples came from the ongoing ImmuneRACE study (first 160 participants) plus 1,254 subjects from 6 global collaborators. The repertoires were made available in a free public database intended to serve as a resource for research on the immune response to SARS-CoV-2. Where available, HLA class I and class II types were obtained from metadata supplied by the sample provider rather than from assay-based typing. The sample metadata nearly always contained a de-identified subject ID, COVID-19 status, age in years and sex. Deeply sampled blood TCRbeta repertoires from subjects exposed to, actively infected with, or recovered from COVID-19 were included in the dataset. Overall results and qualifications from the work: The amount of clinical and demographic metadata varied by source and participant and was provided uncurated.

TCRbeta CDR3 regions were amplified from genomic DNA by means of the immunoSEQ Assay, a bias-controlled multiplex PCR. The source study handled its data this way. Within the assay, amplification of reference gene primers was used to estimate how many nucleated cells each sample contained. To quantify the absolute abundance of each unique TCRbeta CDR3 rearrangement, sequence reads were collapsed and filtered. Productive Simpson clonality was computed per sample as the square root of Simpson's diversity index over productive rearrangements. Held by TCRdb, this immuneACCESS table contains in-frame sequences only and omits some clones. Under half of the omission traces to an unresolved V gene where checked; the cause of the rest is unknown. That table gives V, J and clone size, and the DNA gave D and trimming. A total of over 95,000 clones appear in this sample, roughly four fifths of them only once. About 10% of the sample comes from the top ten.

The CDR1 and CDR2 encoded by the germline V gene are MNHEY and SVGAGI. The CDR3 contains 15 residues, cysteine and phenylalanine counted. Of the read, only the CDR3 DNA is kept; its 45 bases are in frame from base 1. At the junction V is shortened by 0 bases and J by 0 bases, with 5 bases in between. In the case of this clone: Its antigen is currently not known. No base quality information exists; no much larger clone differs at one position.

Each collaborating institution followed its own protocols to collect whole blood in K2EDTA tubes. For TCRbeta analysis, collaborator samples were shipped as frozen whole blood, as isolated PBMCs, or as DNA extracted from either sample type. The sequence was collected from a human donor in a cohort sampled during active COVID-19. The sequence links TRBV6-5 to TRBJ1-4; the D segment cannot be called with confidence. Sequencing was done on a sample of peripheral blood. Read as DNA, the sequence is TGTGCCAGCAGTTACTCGAGAGCAACTAATGAAAAACTGTTTTTT. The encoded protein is CASSYSRATNEKLFF.